Below are 10 T cell receptor beta chains sequenced from a single sample in a study of cytomegalovirus exposure and HLA in healthy donors. TCRdb keeps only in-frame clones here, not all; method: immunoSEQ multiplex PCR. The sample lists about 88,000 clones, 95% to 98% occurring once. Source material: PBMCs. The origin of the receptors is a man younger than 35 in good health and CMV-seronegative.

This chain uses TRBV5-6 with TRBJ1-5; 9 bases fit TRBD1. V was clipped by 4 bases and J by 6 bases; unmatched bases: 8. The CDR3 is made up of 15 amino acids. From germline, CDR1 is SGHDT and CDR2 YYEEEE. CDR3 nucleotide sequence: TGTGCCAGCAGCCGGAGACAGGGGGATTTTCAGCCCCAGCATTTT. Its translation: CASSRRQGDFQPQHF.

The J gene is TRBJ2-6, the V gene TRBV21-1; the D segment call TRBD1 is taken from the table without a DNA check. TRBV21-1 is assigned pseudogene status. The CDR3 is 18 amino acids. As DNA, the CDR3 is TGTGCCAGCAGCAAAGGGGCGCACAGGGGTGCAGGGGCCAACGTCCTGACTTTC. It translates to CASSKGAHRGAGANVLTF.

V is TRBV6-6 and J is TRBJ2-6; 8 positions agree with TRBD1. The CDR3 contains 14 residues. The germline gives CDR1 MNHNY, CDR2 SVGAGI (reference sequence). V lost 7 bases to trimming and J lost 4 bases; unmatched junction nucleotides: 3. CDR3 sequence reads: CASNRGFGANVLTF. CDR3 nucleotide sequence: TGTGCCAGCAACAGGGGGTTCGGGGCCAACGTCCTGACTTTC.

CDR3 in DNA: TGTGCCAGCAGCCCGCTAGGACAGGGTGGCGTAAAACTGTTTTTT. Translation: CASSPLGQGGVKLFF. The chain uses TRBV6-5 and TRBJ1-4; 8 bases are a match to TRBD1. The CDR3 sequence is 15 residues long. After removal of 6 bases from V and 10 bases from J, the junction contained 13 bases not matched to a gene. Germline V gives CDR1 MNHEY, CDR2 SVGAGI.

This clone came up a few times. The V and J genes are TRBV6-4 and TRBJ2-3; 10 nucleotides line up with TRBD2. The CDR3 length is 15 residues. With 2 bases clipped from V and 1 base from J, the junction kept 0 bases outside the gene matches. CDR1 and CDR2 from the germline V gene are MRHNA and SNTAGT. The CDR3 DNA is TGTGCCAGCAGTGACGGGACTAGCGGCACAGATACGCAGTATTTT. Its protein is CASSDGTSGTDTQYF.

This chain uses TRBV9 with TRBJ2-1; D possibly corresponds to TRBD2 (5 bases). This CDR3 comprises 14 residues. V was clipped by 3 bases and J by 2 bases, with 9 bases between them. CDR1 and CDR2 from the germline V gene are SGDLS and YYNGEE. CDR3 sequence reads: CASSGGHAYNEQFF. The CDR3 DNA reads as TGTGCCAGCAGCGGAGGGCATGCCTACAATGAGCAGTTCTTC. The full variable domain, its missing parts supplied by reference TRBV9 and TRBJ2-1, is DSGVTQTPKHLITATGQRVTLRCSPRSGDLSVYWYQQSLDQGLQFLIQYYNGEERAKGNILERFSAQQFPDLHSELNLSSLELGDSALYFCASSGGHAYNEQFFGPGTRLTVL.

The rearrangement uses TRBV9 and TRBJ2-5; 8 positions agree with TRBD2. Germline CDR1 reads SGDLS; CDR2 reads YYNGEE. CDR3 length: 16 amino acids. Trimming removed 4 bases from V and 1 base from J; junction bases left unmatched: 9. CDR3 loop: CASSTPSTSGQETQYF. CDR3 nucleotides: TGTGCCAGCAGCACTCCCTCCACTAGCGGCCAAGAGACCCAGTACTTC.

The chain carries TRBV9 and TRBJ2-5, with D possibly matching TRBD2 (5 bases). CDR3 length: 14 amino acids. Trimming removed 0 bases at V and 7 bases at J, with 13 bases between. Germline CDR1 and CDR2: SGDLS and YYNGEE. This chain's CDR3 is CASSVEWGRGTQYF. Here the CDR3 DNA reads TGTGCCAGCAGCGTAGAGTGGGGTCGGGGGACCCAGTACTTC. Full variable domain (rest looked up from reference TRBV9 and TRBJ2-5): DSGVTQTPKHLITATGQRVTLRCSPRSGDLSVYWYQQSLDQGLQFLIQYYNGEERAKGNILERFSAQQFPDLHSELNLSSLELGDSALYFCASSVEWGRGTQYFGPGTRLLVL.

This clone has just one count. The chain couples TRBV6-1 to TRBJ2-3; tentatively, D is TRBD2 (6 bases). V lost 4 bases to trimming and J lost 3 bases, with 14 bases between them. The CDR3 totals 15 residues. The V gene's germline CDR1 is MNHNS and CDR2 SASEGT. CDR3 nucleotide sequence: TGTGCCAGCAGTGTATTAGCGGCTTGGACAGATACGCAGTATTTT. Residues: CASSVLAAWTDTQYF.

This rearrangement joins TRBV30 to TRBJ1-2; 7 positions match TRBD1. CDR1 GTSNPN and CDR2 SVGIG come from the germline V gene (reference sequence). The V segment lost 2 bases and the J segment 9 bases; nucleotides outside the gene matches: 6. This CDR3 is built from 12 residues. CDR3 sequence: CAWSPNRGRYTF. CDR3 sequence (DNA): TGTGCCTGGAGTCCTAACAGGGGTCGCTACACCTTC. The complete variable domain, with remaining parts taken from reference TRBV30 and TRBJ1-2, reads SQTIHQWPATLVQPVGSPLSLECTVEGTSNPNLYWYRQAAGRGLQLLFYSVGIGQISSEVPQNLSASRPQDRQFILSSKKLLLSDSGFYLCAWSPNRGRYTFGSGTRLTVV.